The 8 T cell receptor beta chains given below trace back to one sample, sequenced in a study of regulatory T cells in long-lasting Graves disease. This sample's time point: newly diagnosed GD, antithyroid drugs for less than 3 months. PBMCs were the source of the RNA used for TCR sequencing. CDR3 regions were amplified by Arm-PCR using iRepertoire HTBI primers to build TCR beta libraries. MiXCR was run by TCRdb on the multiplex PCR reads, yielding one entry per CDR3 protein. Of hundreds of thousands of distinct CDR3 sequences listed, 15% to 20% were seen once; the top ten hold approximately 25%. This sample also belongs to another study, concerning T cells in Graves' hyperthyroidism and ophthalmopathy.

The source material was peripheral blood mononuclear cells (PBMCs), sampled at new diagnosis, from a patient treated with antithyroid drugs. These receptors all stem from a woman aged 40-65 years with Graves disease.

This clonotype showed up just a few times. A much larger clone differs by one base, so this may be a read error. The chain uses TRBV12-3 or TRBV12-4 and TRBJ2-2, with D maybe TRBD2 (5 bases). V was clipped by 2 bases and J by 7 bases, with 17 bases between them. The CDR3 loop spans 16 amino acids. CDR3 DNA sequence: TGTGCCAGCAGTTTACCGCCCGGGGTAATGGGCGGGGAGCTGTTTTTT. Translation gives CASSLPPGVMGGELFF.

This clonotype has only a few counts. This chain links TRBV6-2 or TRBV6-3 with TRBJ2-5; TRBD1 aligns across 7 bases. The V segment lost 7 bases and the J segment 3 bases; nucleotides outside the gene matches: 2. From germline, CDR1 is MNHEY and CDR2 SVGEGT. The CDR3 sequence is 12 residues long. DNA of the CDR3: TGTGCCAGCACAGGGGGAAAAGAGACCCAGTACTTC. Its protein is CASTGGKETQYF.

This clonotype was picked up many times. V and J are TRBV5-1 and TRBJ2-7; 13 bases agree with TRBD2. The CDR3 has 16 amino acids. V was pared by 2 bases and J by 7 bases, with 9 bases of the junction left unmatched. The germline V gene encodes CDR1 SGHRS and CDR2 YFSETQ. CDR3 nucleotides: TGCGCCAGCAGCTTCTCCACTAGCGGGGGGGCTGGGGAGCAGTACTTC. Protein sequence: CASSFSTSGGAGEQYF.

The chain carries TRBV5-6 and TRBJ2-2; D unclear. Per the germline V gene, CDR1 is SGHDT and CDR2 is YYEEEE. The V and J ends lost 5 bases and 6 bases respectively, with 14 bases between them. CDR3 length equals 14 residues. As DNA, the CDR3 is TGTGCCAGCAGTCGAACGACGGTACCCGGGGAGCTGTTTTTT. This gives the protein CASSRTTVPGELFF.

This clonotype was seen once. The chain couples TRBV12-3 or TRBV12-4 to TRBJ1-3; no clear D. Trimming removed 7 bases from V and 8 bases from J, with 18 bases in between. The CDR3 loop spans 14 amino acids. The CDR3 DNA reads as TGTGCCAGCATCCTCAGTTTTGCCCATCACACCATATATTTT. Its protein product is CASILSFAHHTIYF.

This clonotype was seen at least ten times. In nucleotides, the CDR3 is TGTGCCAGCAGTTTGGGCAGGGTGATAGAGACCCAGTACTTC. Translated: CASSLGRVIETQYF. The chain employs TRBV28 and TRBJ2-5; a weak D match, TRBD1 (5 bases). Trimming removed 3 bases from V and 4 bases from J, with 12 bases in between. The V gene's germline CDR1 is MDHEN and CDR2 SYDVKM. This CDR3 region has 14 residues.

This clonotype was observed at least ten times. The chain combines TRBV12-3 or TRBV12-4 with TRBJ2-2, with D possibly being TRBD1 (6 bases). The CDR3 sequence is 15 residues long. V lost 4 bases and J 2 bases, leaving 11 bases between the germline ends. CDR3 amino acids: CASSSGEENTGELFF. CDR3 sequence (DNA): TGTGCCAGCAGTTCAGGGGAAGAAAACACCGGGGAGCTGTTTTTT.

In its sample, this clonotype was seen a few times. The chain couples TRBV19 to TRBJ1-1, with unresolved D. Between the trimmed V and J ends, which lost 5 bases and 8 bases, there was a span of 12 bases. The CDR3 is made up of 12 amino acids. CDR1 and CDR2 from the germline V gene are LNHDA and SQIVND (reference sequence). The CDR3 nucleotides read TGTGCCAGTAGTTGGAACATCGGGGAAGCTTTCTTT. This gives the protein CASSWNIGEAFF.